The clone carrying this T cell receptor beta chain occurred once. The sample originates from a study of blood T cell repertoires in COVID-19. Study context: Spain, Italy and the United States supplied samples that represented acute and convalescent COVID-19. T cells, B-cell-depleted T cells, or PBMCs provided the cDNA or gDNA that served as material.

CDR1 and CDR2 from the germline V gene are MNHEY and SMNVEV (reference sequence). The CDR3 runs 15 residues. V lost 7 bases, J lost 0 bases, and 12 bases lay in between. Per the study methods: Estimation of nucleated cell counts was performed using reference gene primer amplification. Data came from immunoSEQ multiplex PCR; TCRdb stores just in-frame clones and leaves some out. Clonal size and the V and J genes are those of that table, whereas D and trimming came from the DNA. Of 35,000 to 45,000 clones listed, 80% to 90% are singletons. The sample consisted of peripheral blood. V and J are TRBV27 and TRBJ2-2; TRBD2 might be the D (5 bases). The TCR comes from a man between 40 and 49 years old with active COVID-19. The CDR3 nucleotides are TGTGCCAGCAAACTAGGGCCCCCGAACACCGGGGAGCTGTTTTTT. It specifies CASKLGPPNTGELFF.